This TCR beta chain was sequenced for a study of regulatory T cells in long-lasting Graves disease (dated by TCRdb to the early 2020s). A note on the overall study: Newly diagnosed Graves' disease patients had taken antithyroid drugs for less than 3 months. The study took place in China and was registered as a clinical trial. Persistent Graves' disease patients were compared with newly diagnosed Graves' disease patients by peripheral blood TCR sequencing and RNA sequencing. TCR sequencing covered 13 persistent and approximately 20 newly diagnosed Graves' disease patients, approximately 33 samples in total.

Paper-wide results and their limitations: TRBV28, TRBJ1-2 and TRBJ2-5 were preferentially used in persistent disease, while TRBV20-1 and TRBJ2-1 were favored in newly diagnosed disease. Patients with persistent disease shared more public clonotypes (around 2,700) than newly diagnosed patients did (approximately 1,000). Compared with newly diagnosed patients, persistent Graves' disease patients had lower TCR Shannon entropy and fewer highly expanded clones, which suggests clonal expansion. The authors noted that the small sample size was a limitation that may lower accuracy. Peripheral blood alone was examined, since thyroid tissue, which constituted the primary lesion, could not be accessed. Only the TCR beta chain was sequenced and analyzed.

At the junction V is shortened by 4 bases and J by 7 bases; bases outside the gene matches: 3. CDR1 and CDR2 were assigned from the germline V gene as KGHDR and SFDVKD. The cysteine opens and the phenylalanine closes a CDR3 of 15 amino acids. The CDR3 DNA has 45 bases and is translated from base 1. Library preparation was by multiplex PCR. For sequencing, an Illumina HiSeq 4000 was employed. TCR beta libraries were built with iRepertoire HTBI primers and Arm-PCR amplification of CDR3 regions. PCR products were gel purified before sequencing. In the source study's methods: Across samples, some 62 TRBV and 13 to 15 TRBJ segments were identified and used for gene usage analysis of CDR3 amino acid clonotypes. COPE and FqMerger were used to merge filtered high-quality paired reads into contigs. BLAST was used to align contigs to IMGT TRBV, TRBD and TRBJ reference genes, and CDR3 was defined according to IMGT. Clonotypes above 0.1% frequency were classified as highly expanded clones. Repertoire diversity was measured by Shannon entropy, and V-J evenness by the Gini coefficient. Clonotypes shared by more than one individual were considered public. The public sequencing data were trimmed at Q25 with fastp and processed into clonotypes with MiXCR by TCRdb, which kept only in-frame beta chains. When rows share a CDR3 protein, they turn into one entry using the most common DNA and genes. The V and J calls reflect TCRdb's pipeline rather than the authors' work. The sample has about 430,000 distinct CDR3 sequences on record, 14% to 15% of them singletons. Roughly 7.7% of the sample rests with the top ten.

On this clonotype: Which antigen it targets is not known. It has no much larger one-base neighbor in the sample; base qualities were not kept.

This sample's time point label indicates: newly diagnosed GD, antithyroid drugs for less than 3 months. For both TCR sequencing and RNA sequencing, RNA was extracted from PBMCs using TRIzol. Graves' disease was diagnosed according to American Thyroid Association guidelines. Recruitment of patients was carried out at an endocrinology department in Xi'an, China. Each patient gave 7 to 9.5 milliliters of peripheral blood, collected in an EDTA anticoagulant tube. Ficoll Paque Plus density gradient separation was used to isolate PBMCs, and no additional T cell sorting was done. RNA quality was checked with an Agilent 2100 Bioanalyzer and agarose gel, and concentration with a NanoDrop 2000. The data also belong to a second study, concerning T cells in Graves' hyperthyroidism and ophthalmopathy. Taken from the second paper: Stable Graves' hyperthyroidism was defined as the absence of progression to ophthalmopathy over 18 months of follow-up. Hyperthyroidism patients were aged 18 to 65 years and newly diagnosed, with disease duration of less than 2 months. The study excluded patients with uncontrolled infections, other autoimmune diseases, pregnancy or lactation. Diagnoses were established on the basis of clinical symptoms, serum thyroxine and TRAb, thyroid ultrasound, and orbital computed tomography. The first round of RT-PCR for the TCR CDR3 was performed with the HTBI primer set and the Qiagen OneStep RT-PCR kit. Most expanded thyroid clonotypes (frequency above 0.001) were also detected in blood, suggesting blood repertoires may reflect thyroid immune responses. A model built on a 13 V-J signature distinguished ophthalmopathy from stable hyperthyroidism, reaching 87.88% sensitivity and under 84% specificity in cross-validation and 80%/75% in testing. In validation, progression to ophthalmopathy was predicted by the model with 65% to 71% sensitivity and roughly 76% specificity, a median of approximately 6.5 months before onset. TCR V-J signatures able to tell the groups apart were searched for in a discovery cohort of around 95 patients, of whom under 45 had Graves' ophthalmopathy and around 58 had stable Graves' hyperthyroidism. An independent validation cohort of under 20 hyperthyroidism patients and roughly 16 patients who later progressed to ophthalmopathy tested prospective prediction of ophthalmopathy. The 95 to 100 discovery patients were randomly divided into training and test sets at a 7:3 ratio. In six Graves' hyperthyroidism patients, the study also compared T-cell repertoires from thyroid tissue with T-cell repertoires from blood. Following sampling, methimazole starting at 30 mg daily was given to hyperthyroidism patients, and high-dose intravenous methylprednisolone was given to ophthalmopathy patients. Libraries were constructed in a second round of multiplex PCR, after which size selection and purification were carried out. Libraries were sequenced paired-end with 100 bp reads on an Illumina HiSeq2000. SOAPnuke was used to process the raw data, with reads discarded if the reads contained adapters or uncalled bases, had a mean Phred below 15, or lacked an exact constant-primer or identifier match. High-quality paired reads were merged with COPE v1.2.5, and unique nucleotide sequences were defined as clonotypes. Clonotypes were aligned to IMGT TRBV, TRBD and TRBJ reference segments using MiTCR v1.1. Analysis was restricted to V-J combinations with a frequency above 0.0001, which covered roughly 99% of repertoires. A TCS score was defined as the ratio between F50 (clonal expansion) and ExV (chaos), using BLOSUM62-based TCRdist between CDR3 peptides within each V-J. Welch's t-statistics and random forest reduced 500 to 650 V-J features to some 14, which were used in a naive Bayes classifier (R e1071). Sample size was not statistically predetermined, and investigators were not blinded to group allocation. According to the paper, TCR Vbeta CDR3 sequencing was carried out on 135 peripheral blood samples, which came from fewer than 50 ophthalmopathy, 75 to 80 hyperthyroidism and about 17 progressor patients.

The sequence joins TRBV24-1 to TRBJ2-1, and 13 junctional nucleotides match TRBD2. This specimen was peripheral blood mononuclear cells (PBMCs), taken at new diagnosis, from a patient treated with antithyroid drugs. This TCR was recovered from a woman in her thirties or forties with Graves disease. Donor details come from another sample of the same person, matched by shared clones. CDR3 reads: CATSETGLAGNEQFF. The nucleotides read TGTGCCACCAGTGAGACGGGACTAGCGGGAAATGAGCAGTTCTTC.